The clone carrying this TCR beta chain was found a few times. What it recognizes is unknown. This sample is drawn from a study of blood T cells in healthy people across ages. General study findings and limits: Researchers deemed the diversity estimates from one million T cells underestimates.

The people who gave samples were healthy Caucasians from Russia, aged about 6 to 100. Germline lookup yields CDR1 MNHNS and CDR2 SASEGT. The CDR3 is 16 residues long. The V gene lost 10 bases and the J gene lost 7 bases, with 29 bases spanning the gap. The second PCR ran about 6 to 11 cycles with a sample-barcoded 5' primer and J-beta primers. Tags on each cDNA molecule came from a template-switch adaptor with 12 random nucleotides. Using its own MiXCR run on the 5' RACE reads, TCRdb lists one record per CDR3 protein. The sample has just over 1 million distinct CDR3 sequences; 35% to 50% are singletons.

This receptor was obtained from a woman aged 55-69 years in good health. The sequenced sample was blood. The chain couples TRBV6-1 to TRBJ2-7; D possibly uses TRBD1 or TRBD2 (6 bases each). In DNA, the CDR3 is TGTGCCACCCGACTGGCGGGACGCCAGACAGGAAAAGAGCAGTACTTC. Translated: CATRLAGRQTGKEQYF.